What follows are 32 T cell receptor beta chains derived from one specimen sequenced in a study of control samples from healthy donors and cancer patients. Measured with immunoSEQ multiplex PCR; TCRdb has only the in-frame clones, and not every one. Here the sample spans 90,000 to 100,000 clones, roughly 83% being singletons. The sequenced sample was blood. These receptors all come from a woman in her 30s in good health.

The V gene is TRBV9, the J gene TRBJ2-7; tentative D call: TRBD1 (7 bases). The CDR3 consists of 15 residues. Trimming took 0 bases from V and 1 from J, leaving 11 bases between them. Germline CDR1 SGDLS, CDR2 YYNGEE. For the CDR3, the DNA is TGTGCCAGCAGCGTAGGGGCAGGGGGGTCCTACGAGCAGTACTTC. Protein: CASSVGAGGSYEQYF.

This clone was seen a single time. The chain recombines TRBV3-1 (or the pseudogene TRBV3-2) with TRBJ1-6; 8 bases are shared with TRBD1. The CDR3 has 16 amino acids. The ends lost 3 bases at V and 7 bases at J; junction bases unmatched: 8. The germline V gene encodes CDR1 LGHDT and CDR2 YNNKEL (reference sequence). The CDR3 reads CASSQARQGLNSPLHF. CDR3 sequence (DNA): TGTGCCAGCAGCCAGGCCCGACAGGGGTTAAATTCACCCCTCCACTTT.

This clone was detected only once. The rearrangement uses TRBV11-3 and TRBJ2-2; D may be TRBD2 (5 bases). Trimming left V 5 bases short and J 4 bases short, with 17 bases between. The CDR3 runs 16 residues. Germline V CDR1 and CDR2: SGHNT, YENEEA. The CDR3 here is CASSIIITGSTGELFF. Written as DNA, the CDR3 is TGTGCCAGCAGCATAATCATTACGGGAAGCACCGGGGAGCTGTTTTTT.

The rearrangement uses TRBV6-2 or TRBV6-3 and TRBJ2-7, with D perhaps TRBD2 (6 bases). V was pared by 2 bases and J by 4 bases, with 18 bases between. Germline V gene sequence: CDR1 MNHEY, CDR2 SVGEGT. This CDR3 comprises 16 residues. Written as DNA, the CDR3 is TGTGCCAGCAGTTACCCCATCTGGGGGGTCCAATACGAGCAGTACTTC. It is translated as CASSYPIWGVQYEQYF.

The CDR3 region is CATGGRLPNYGYTF. The CDR3 bases are TGTGCCACCGGGGGGAGGCTCCCTAACTATGGCTACACCTTC. The V call is TRBV24-1, the J call TRBJ1-2, with D perhaps matching TRBD1 (5 bases). The CDR3 loop spans 14 amino acids. CDR1 is KGHDR, CDR2 SFDVKD, per germline. Trimming pared 9 bases from V and 0 bases from J, leaving 13 bases between.

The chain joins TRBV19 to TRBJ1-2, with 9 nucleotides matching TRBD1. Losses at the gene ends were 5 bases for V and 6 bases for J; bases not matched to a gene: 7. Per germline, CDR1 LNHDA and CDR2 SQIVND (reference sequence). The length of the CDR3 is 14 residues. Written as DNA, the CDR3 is TGTGCCAGTAGTCCTCGGACAGGGGTGGATGGCTACACCTTC. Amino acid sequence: CASSPRTGVDGYTF.

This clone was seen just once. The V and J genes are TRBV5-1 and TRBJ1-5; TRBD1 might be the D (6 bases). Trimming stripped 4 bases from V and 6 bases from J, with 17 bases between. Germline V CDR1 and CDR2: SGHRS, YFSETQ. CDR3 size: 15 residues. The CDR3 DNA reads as TGCGCCAGCAGCGTAGAATCCGGGACAACTCAGCCCCAGCATTTT. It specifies CASSVESGTTQPQHF.

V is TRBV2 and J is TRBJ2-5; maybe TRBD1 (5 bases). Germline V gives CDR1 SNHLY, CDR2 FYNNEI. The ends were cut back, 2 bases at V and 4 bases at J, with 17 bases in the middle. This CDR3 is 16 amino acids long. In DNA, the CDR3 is TGTGCCAGCAGTGAACCCCAGGACATCTACGGAGAGACCCAGTACTTC. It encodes CASSEPQDIYGETQYF.

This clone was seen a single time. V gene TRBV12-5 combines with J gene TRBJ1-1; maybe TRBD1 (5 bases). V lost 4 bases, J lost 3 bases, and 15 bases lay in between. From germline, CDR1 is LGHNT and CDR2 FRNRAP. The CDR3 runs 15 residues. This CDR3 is CASGSPTVGHTEAFF. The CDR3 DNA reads TGTGCTAGTGGTTCGCCGACAGTGGGCCACACTGAAGCTTTCTTT.

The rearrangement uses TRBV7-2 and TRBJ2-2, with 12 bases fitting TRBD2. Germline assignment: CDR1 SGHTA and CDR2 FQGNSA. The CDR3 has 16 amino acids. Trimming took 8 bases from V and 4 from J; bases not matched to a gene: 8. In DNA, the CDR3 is TGTGCCAGCTCTTTCGGACTAGCGGGGTCCACCGGGGAGCTGTTTTTT. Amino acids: CASSFGLAGSTGELFF.

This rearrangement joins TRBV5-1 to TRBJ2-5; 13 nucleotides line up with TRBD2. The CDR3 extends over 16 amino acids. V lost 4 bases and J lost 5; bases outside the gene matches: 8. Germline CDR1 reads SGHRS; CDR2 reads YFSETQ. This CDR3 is CASSLRTSGGGETQYF. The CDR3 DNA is TGCGCCAGCAGCCTAAGGACTAGCGGGGGAGGTGAGACCCAGTACTTC.

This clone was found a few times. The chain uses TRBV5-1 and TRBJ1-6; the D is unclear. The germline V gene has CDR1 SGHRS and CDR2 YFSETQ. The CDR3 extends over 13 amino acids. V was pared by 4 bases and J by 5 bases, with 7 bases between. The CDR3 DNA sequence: TGCGCCAGCAGCGCAGACCATAATTCACCCCTCCACTTT. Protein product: CASSADHNSPLHF.

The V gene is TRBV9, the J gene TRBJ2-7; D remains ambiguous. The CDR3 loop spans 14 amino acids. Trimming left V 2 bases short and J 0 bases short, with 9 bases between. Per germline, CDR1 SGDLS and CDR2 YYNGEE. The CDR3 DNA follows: TGTGCCAGCAGCGTCCAGCCCAACTCCTACGAGCAGTACTTC. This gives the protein CASSVQPNSYEQYF.

CDR3 DNA: TGTGCCAGGGGGGACGCCATCCCTACCCTCTTC. Translation gives CARGDAIPTLF. This chain joins TRBV21-1 and TRBJ1-2. TRBV21-1 is a pseudogene segment. CDR3 length: 11 residues.

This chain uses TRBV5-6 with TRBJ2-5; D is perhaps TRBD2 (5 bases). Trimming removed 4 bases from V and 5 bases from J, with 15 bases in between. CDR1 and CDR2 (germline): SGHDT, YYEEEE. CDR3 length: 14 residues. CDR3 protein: CASSHAGVRETQYF. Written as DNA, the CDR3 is TGTGCCAGCAGCCATGCCGGGGTACGGGAGACCCAGTACTTC.

CDR3 sequence (DNA): TGTGCCAGCAGCTCCAGGGAGAACACTGAAGCTTTCTTT. Translated: CASSSRENTEAFF. The chain recombines TRBV6-5 with TRBJ1-1; D is perhaps TRBD1 (5 bases). CDR1 MNHEY and CDR2 SVGAGI come from the germline V gene. Deletions cut 6 bases from V and 1 base from J, with 9 bases between. The CDR3 is made up of 13 amino acids.

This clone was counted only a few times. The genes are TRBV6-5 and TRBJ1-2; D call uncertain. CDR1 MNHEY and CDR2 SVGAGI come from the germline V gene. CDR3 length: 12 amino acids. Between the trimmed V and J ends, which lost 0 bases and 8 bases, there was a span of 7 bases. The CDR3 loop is CASSYSDGGYTF. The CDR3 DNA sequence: TGTGCCAGCAGTTACTCTGATGGGGGCTACACCTTC.

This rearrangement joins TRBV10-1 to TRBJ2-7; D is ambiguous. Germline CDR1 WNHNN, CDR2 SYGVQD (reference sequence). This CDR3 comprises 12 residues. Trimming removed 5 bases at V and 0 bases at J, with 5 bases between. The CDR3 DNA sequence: TGCGCCAGCAGTCACAGCTCCTACGAGCAGTACTTC. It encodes CASSHSSYEQYF.

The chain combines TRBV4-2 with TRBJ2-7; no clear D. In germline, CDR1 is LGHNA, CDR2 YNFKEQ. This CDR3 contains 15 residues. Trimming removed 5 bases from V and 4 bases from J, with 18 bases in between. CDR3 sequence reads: CASSINPRVAYEQYF. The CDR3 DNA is TGTGCCAGCAGCATCAACCCCCGGGTGGCTTACGAGCAGTACTTC.

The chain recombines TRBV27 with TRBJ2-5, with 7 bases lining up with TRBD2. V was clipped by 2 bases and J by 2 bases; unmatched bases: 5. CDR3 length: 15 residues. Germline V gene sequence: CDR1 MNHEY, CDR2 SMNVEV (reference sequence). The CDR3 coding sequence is TGTGCCAGCAGTTTACGGGGGGTGACACAAGAGACCCAGTACTTC. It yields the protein CASSLRGVTQETQYF.

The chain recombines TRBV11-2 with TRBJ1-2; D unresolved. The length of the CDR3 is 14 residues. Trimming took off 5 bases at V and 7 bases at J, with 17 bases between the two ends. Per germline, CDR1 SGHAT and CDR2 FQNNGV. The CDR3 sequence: CASSIPGSPTGYTF. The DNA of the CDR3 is TGTGCCAGCAGCATTCCCGGGTCTCCGACTGGCTACACCTTC.

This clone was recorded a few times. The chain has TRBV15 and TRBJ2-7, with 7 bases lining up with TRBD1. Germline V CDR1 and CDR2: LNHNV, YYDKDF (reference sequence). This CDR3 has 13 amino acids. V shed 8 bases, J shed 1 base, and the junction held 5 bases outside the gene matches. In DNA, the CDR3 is TGTGCCACCCGGGACAGACGATCCTACGAGCAGTACTTC. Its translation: CATRDRRSYEQYF.

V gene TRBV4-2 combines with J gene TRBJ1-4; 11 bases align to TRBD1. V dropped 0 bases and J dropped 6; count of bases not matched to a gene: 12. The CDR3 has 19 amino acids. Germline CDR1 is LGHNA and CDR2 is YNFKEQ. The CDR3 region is CASSQEGWVGQGAHEKLFF. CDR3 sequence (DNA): TGTGCCAGCAGCCAAGAGGGCTGGGTCGGACAGGGGGCACATGAAAAACTGTTTTTT.

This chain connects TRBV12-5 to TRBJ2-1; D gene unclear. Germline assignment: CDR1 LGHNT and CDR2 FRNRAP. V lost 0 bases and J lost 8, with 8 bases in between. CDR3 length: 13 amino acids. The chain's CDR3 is CASGLVSSDEQFF. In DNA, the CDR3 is TGTGCTAGTGGTTTGGTCTCGAGCGATGAGCAGTTCTTC.

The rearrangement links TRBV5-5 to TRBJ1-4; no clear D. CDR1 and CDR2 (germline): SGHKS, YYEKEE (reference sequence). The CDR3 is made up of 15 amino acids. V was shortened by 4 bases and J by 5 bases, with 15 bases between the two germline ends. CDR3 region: CASSPYDEPNEKLFF. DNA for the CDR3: TGTGCCAGCAGCCCTTATGATGAGCCCAATGAAAAACTGTTTTTT.

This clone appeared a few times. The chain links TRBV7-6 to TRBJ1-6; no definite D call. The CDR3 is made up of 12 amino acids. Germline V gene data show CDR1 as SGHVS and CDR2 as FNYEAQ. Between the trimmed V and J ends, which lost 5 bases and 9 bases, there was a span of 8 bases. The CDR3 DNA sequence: TGTGCCAGCAGCCCCCTCCGTTCACCCCTCCACTTT. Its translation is CASSPLRSPLHF.

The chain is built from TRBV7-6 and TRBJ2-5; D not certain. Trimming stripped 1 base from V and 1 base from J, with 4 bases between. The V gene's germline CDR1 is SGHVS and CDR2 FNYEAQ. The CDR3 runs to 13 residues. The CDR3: CASSLGLQETQYF. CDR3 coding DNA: TGTGCCAGCAGCTTAGGCCTCCAAGAGACCCAGTACTTC.

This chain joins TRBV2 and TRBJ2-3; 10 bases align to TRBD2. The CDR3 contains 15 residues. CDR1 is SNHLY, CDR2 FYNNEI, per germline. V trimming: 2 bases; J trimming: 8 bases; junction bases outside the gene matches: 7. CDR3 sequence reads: CASSEILAGEGTQYF. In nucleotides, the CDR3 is TGTGCCAGCAGTGAAATCCTAGCGGGGGAGGGTACGCAGTATTTT.

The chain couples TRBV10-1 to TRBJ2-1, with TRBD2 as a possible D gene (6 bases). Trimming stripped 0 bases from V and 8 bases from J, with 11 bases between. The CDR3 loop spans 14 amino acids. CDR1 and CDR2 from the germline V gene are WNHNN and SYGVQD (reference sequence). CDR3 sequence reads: CASSESLGGYEQFF. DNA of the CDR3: TGCGCCAGCAGTGAGTCTCTGGGAGGATATGAGCAGTTCTTC.

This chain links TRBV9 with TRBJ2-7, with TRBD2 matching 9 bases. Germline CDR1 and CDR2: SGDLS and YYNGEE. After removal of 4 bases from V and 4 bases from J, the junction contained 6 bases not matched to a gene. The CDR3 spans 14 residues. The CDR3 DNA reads TGTGCCAGCAGCCCAAGCGGGGGGCGGTACGAGCAGTACTTC. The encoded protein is CASSPSGGRYEQYF. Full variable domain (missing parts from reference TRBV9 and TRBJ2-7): DSGVTQTPKHLITATGQRVTLRCSPRSGDLSVYWYQQSLDQGLQFLIQYYNGEERAKGNILERFSAQQFPDLHSELNLSSLELGDSALYFCASSPSGGRYEQYFGPGTRLTVT.

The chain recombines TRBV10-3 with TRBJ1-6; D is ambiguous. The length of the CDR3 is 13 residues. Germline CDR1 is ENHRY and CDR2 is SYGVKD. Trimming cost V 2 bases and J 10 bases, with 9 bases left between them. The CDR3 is CAISEESKSPLHF. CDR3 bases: TGTGCCATCAGTGAGGAATCGAAGTCACCCCTCCACTTT.

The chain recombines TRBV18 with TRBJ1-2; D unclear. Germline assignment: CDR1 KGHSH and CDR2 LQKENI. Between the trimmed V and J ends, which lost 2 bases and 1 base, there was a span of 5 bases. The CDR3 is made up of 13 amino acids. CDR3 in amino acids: CASSPDGNYGYTF. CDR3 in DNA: TGTGCCAGCTCACCAGACGGTAACTATGGCTACACCTTC.